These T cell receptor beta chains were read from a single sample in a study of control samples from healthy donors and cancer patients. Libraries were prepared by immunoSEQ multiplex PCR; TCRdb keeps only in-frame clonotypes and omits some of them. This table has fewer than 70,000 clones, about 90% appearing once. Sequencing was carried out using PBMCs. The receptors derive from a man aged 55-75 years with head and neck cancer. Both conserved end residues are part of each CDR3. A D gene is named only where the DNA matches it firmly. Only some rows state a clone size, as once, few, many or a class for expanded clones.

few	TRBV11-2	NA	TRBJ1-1	CASSSGRREAFF	TGTGCCAGCAGCTCAGGACGGCGGGAAGCTTTCTTT
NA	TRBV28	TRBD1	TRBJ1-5	CASSPRQGRQPQHF	TGTGCCAGCAGTCCCCGACAGGGCCGCCAGCCCCAGCATTTT
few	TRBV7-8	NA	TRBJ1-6	CASSLPPEGAPNSPLHF	TGTGCCAGCAGCTTACCCCCAGAGGGCGCCCCCAATTCACCCCTCCACTTT
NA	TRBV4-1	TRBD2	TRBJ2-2	CASSPLTGTSEINTGELFF	TGCGCCAGCAGCCCATTGACCGGGACTAGCGAAATTAACACCGGGGAGCTGTTTTTT
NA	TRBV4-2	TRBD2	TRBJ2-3	CASSQAASGGVSDTQYF	TGTGCCAGCAGCCAAGCCGCTAGCGGGGGGGTATCAGATACGCAGTATTTT
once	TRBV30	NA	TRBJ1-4	CAWSARTEKLFF	TGTGCCTGGAGTGCCCGGACTGAAAAACTGTTTTTT
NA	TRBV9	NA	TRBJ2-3	CASSVGPGHTDTQYF	TGTGCCAGCAGCGTAGGTCCTGGCCACACAGATACGCAGTATTTT
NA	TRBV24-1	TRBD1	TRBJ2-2	CATSVGTGYTGELFF	TGTGCCACCAGTGTCGGGACAGGGTACACCGGGGAGCTGTTTTTT
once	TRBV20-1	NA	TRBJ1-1	CSAMGRVEAFF	TGCAGTGCTATGGGAAGGGTTGAAGCTTTCTTT
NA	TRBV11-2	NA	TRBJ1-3	CASSLEAGARGNTIYF	TGTGCCAGCAGCTTAGAGGCAGGGGCGCGAGGAAACACCATATATTTT
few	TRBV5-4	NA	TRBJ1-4	CASSLGGRGGEKLFF	TGTGCCAGCAGCTTGGGCGGGAGAGGCGGGGAAAAACTGTTTTTT
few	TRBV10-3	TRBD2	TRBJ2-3	CAISEGLGRGNPDTQYF	TGTGCCATCAGTGAAGGGCTCGGGAGGGGGAATCCAGATACGCAGTATTTT
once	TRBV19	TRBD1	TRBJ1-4	CASRMTGVNEKLFF	TGTGCCAGTAGGATGACAGGGGTGAATGAAAAACTGTTTTTT
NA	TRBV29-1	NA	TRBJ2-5	CSVEKQGWEETQYF	TGCAGCGTAGAAAAACAGGGTTGGGAGGAGACCCAGTACTTC
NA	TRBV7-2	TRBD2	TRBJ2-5	CASSLTGGLIWETQYF	TGTGCCAGCAGCTTAACGGGGGGGCTGATATGGGAGACCCAGTACTTC
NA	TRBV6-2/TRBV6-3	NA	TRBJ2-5	CASSYHAETQYF	TGTGCCAGCAGTTACCACGCGGAGACCCAGTACTTC
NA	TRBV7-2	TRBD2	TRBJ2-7	CASSLMGGTYEQYF	TGTGCCAGCAGCTTAATGGGAGGGACCTACGAGCAGTACTTC
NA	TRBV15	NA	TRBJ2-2	CATSREMRAKTSGELFF	TGTGCCACCAGCAGAGAGATGAGAGCCAAAACGTCCGGGGAGCTGTTTTTT
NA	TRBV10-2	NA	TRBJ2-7	CASSDVGAQSYEQYF	TGCGCCAGCAGTGACGTGGGGGCACAGTCCTACGAGCAGTACTTC
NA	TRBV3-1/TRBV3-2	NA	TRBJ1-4	CASSQTGREKLFF	TGTGCCAGCAGCCAAACCGGGAGAGAAAAACTGTTTTTT
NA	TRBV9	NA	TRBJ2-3	CASSLGLDTQYF	TGTGCCAGCAGCCTTGGGTTAGATACGCAGTATTTT
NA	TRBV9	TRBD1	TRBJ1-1	CASSVVGGWSDTEAFF	TGTGCCAGCAGCGTAGTAGGGGGCTGGAGTGACACTGAAGCTTTCTTT
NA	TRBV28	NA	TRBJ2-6	CASSREQASGANVLTF	TGTGCCAGCAGCCGAGAACAGGCCTCTGGGGCCAACGTCCTGACTTTC
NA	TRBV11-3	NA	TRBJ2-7	CASSLDLRGIQYF	TGTGCCAGCAGCTTAGACCTCCGAGGGATCCAGTACTTC
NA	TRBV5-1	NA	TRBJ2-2	CASSLGTANTGELFF	TGCGCCAGCAGCTTGGGGACAGCGAACACCGGGGAGCTGTTTTTT
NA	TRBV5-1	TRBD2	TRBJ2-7	CASSLEGLAGSYEQYF	TGCGCCAGCAGCTTGGAAGGACTAGCGGGATCCTACGAGCAGTACTTC
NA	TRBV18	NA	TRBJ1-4	CASSPLATNEKLFF	TGTGCCAGCTCACCCTTAGCAACTAATGAAAAACTGTTTTTT
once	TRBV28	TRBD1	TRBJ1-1	CASSLWSYRGAFF	TGTGCCAGCAGTTTATGGTCTTACAGGGGGGCTTTCTTT
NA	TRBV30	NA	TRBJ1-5	CAWERGFNQPQHF	TGTGCCTGGGAGAGGGGGTTCAATCAGCCCCAGCATTTT
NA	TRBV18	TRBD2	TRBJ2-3	CASSPGTSGKLRQYF	TGTGCCAGCTCACCTGGGACTAGCGGGAAGCTTCGGCAGTATTTT
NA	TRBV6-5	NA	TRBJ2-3	CASSFDTDTQYF	TGTGCCAGCAGTTTTGACACAGATACGCAGTATTTT
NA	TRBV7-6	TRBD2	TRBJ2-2	CASSATSGSTGELFF	TGTGCCAGCAGCGCCACTAGCGGTAGCACCGGGGAGCTGTTTTTT
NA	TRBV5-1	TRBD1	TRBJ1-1	CASSRGQGRTEAFF	TGCGCCAGCAGCCGTGGACAGGGGAGGACTGAAGCTTTCTTT
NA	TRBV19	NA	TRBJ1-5	CASSPGQYNQPQHF	TGTGCCAGTAGCCCGGGACAATACAATCAGCCCCAGCATTTT
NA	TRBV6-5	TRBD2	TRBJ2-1	CASSYRRGSSYNEQFF	TGTGCCAGCAGTTATAGGCGGGGGAGCTCCTACAATGAGCAGTTCTTC
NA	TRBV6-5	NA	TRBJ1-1	CASSPRGGENTEAFF	TGTGCCAGCAGTCCTCGAGGGGGGGAGAACACTGAAGCTTTCTTT
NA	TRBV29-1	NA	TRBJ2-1	CSTRGSSYNEQFF	TGCAGCACGAGGGGGAGCTCCTACAATGAGCAGTTCTTC
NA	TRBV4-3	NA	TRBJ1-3	CASSQDRGTVSGNTIYF	TGCGCCAGCAGCCAAGATCGGGGGACTGTCTCTGGAAACACCATATATTTT
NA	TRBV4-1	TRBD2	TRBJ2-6	CASSGRGRSSGANVLTF	TGCGCCAGCAGCGGGAGGGGCAGGAGCTCTGGGGCCAACGTCCTGACTTTC
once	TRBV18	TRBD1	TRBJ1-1	CASSPPHDRANEAFF	TGTGCCAGCTCACCACCGCATGACAGGGCGAATGAAGCTTTCTTT
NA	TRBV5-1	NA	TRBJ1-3	CASSTGPADTIYF	TGCGCCAGCAGCACAGGTCCCGCGGACACCATATATTTT
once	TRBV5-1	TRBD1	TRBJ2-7	CASSLTGGHEQYF	TGCGCCAGCAGCTTGACAGGGGGCCACGAGCAGTACTTC
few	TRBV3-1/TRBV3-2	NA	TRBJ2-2	CASNQGSGSGELFF	TGTGCCAGCAACCAAGGTTCAGGGTCCGGGGAGCTGTTTTTT
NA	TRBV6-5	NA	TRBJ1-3	CASSPADSSGNTIYF	TGTGCCAGCAGTCCCGCGGACTCCTCTGGAAACACCATATATTTT
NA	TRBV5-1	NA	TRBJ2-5	CASSKQGARLETQYF	TGCGCCAGCAGTAAACAGGGAGCTCGTTTGGAGACCCAGTACTTC
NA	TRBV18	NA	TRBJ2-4	CASSPTLAKNIQYF	TGTGCCAGCTCACCAACCCTAGCCAAAAACATTCAGTACTTC
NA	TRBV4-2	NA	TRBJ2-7	CASSPGGTPYEQYF	TGTGCCAGCAGCCCCGGGGGGACACCCTACGAGCAGTACTTC
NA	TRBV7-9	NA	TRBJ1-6	CASSQGRAGSPLHF	TGTGCCAGCAGCCAGGGCAGGGCTGGGTCACCCCTCCACTTT
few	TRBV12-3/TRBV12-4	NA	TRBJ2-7	CASGGSSYEQYF	TGTGCCAGCGGTGGGTCATCCTACGAGCAGTACTTC
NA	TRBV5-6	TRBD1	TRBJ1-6	CASSPGGQFLGSPLHF	TGTGCCAGCAGCCCCGGGGGACAGTTCTTGGGTTCACCCCTCCACTTT
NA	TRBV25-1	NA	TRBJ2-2	CASSPTGTANTGELFF	TGTGCCAGCAGTCCTACCGGGACTGCGAACACCGGGGAGCTGTTTTTT
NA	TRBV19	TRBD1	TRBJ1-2	CASTLQGASGYTF	TGTGCCAGTACCTTACAGGGGGCTAGCGGCTACACCTTC
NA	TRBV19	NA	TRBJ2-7	CASSWQGSSYEQYF	TGTGCCAGTAGTTGGCAGGGTTCATCCTACGAGCAGTACTTC